This T cell receptor (beta chain) derives from a study of beta chain features in type 1 diabetes. Study-level results: In all four CD4+ subsets, TCRB CDR3 length was significantly, moderately reduced in type 1 diabetes.

CDR1 SGHRS and CDR2 YFSETQ come from the germline V gene. The CDR3 loop spans 14 amino acids. V was cut by 0 bases and J by 0 bases, with 6 bases left in between. Investigators reverse transcribed all isolated RNA, so they sequenced expressed TCRB transcripts. TCRdb's copy holds only in-frame clones and misses some; the assay was immunoSEQ multiplex PCR. The sample lists 250,000 to 300,000 clones, 24% occurring once. As to this clone: Antigen specificity is unknown.

The clonotype comes from a woman aged 30 to 39 with type 1 diabetes. The sequencing input was naive CD4+ T cells from blood. The chain couples TRBV5-1 to TRBJ1-2, with a tentative D call TRBD1 (6 bases). CDR3 loop: CASSLGQANYGYTF. DNA for the CDR3: TGCGCCAGCAGCTTGGGACAGGCTAACTATGGCTACACCTTC.